The rows below give T cell receptor beta chains drawn from one sample of a study of OX40 agonist ivuxolimab in advanced cancers. Profiling relied on immunoSEQ multiplex PCR, and the TCRdb table lists in-frame clones only, not all of them. The sample has some 50,000 clones, about four fifths seen once. The sample consisted of CD4+ or CD8+ T cells sorted from blood, taken in a trial of the OX40 agonist ivuxolimab. Every receptor here comes from an adult with an advanced solid tumor such as melanoma, head and neck, liver or kidney cancer. The CDR3 runs from the conserved cysteine through the conserved F or W. The D gene is left open where the match is weak. A row's size may be missing; if present it is once, few, many or a size class.

.,TRBV2,TRBJ1-2,.,TGTGCCACCCTACAGGTCAACTATGGCTACACCTTC,CATLQVNYGYTF
.,TRBV6-1,TRBJ1-3,.,TGTGCCAGCAGTGAATGGAAGGGAGGCAGCTCTGGAAACACCATATATTTT,CASSEWKGGSSGNTIYF
TRBD1,TRBV19,TRBJ2-1,.,TGTGCCAGTAAACAGGGGGCCAATGAGCAGTTCTTC,CASKQGANEQFF
.,TRBV7-7,TRBJ2-5,.,TGTGCCAGCAGCCCAGACAGGTCCGGCGAGACCCAGTACTTC,CASSPDRSGETQYF
.,TRBV18,TRBJ1-1,.,TGTGCCAGCTCGTTTGACAGGCTGGACATGAACACTGAAGCTTTCTTT,CASSFDRLDMNTEAFF
TRBD1,TRBV28,TRBJ1-4,.,TGTGCCAGCAGTTTGCTGGGACAGGGCCTCGAAACTAATGAAAAACTGTTTTTT,CASSLLGQGLETNEKLFF
.,TRBV6-6,TRBJ2-7,.,TGTGCCAGCAGTTACCGCGGCGTTCGCTACGAGCAGTACTTC,CASSYRGVRYEQYF
TRBD1,TRBV7-8,TRBJ2-6,.,TGTGCCAGCAGCTTAGTTGGGGACAGTTCCGGGGCCAACGTCCTGACTTTC,CASSLVGDSSGANVLTF
.,TRBV27,TRBJ2-1,.,TGTGCCAGTATAAACTGGGGGGACCATGAGCAGTTCTTC,CASINWGDHEQFF
.,TRBV7-9,TRBJ2-2,.,TGTGCCAGCAGCCCTGGGGCCATAGGGGGCACCGGGGAGCTGTTTTTT,CASSPGAIGGTGELFF
TRBD2,TRBV2,TRBJ2-7,medium-sized,TGTGCCAGCAGGGCCACTAGCGTGCAGTACTTC,CASRATSVQYF
.,TRBV5-8,TRBJ2-1,.,TGTGCCAGCAGCTCCCGACTATACGGGGAGCAGTTCTTC,CASSSRLYGEQFF
.,TRBV29-1,TRBJ2-3,.,TGCAGCTATAATGTAGATACGCAGTATTTT,CSYNVDTQYF
.,TRBV5-6,TRBJ2-1,.,TGTGCCAGCAGCTCTGGACCTGAGGGGAAGTTCTTC,CASSSGPEGKFF
.,TRBV2,TRBJ1-1,.,TGTGCCAGCAGATTCGGGGCAGCTGGATTTTCACCATCCATGAACACTGAAGCTTTCTTT,CASRFGAAGFSPSMNTEAFF
TRBD1,TRBV4-1,TRBJ1-2,.,TGCGCCAGCAGCCAACAGGGGGCTAACTATGGCTACACCTTC,CASSQQGANYGYTF
.,TRBV5-4,TRBJ1-2,.,TGTGCCAGCAGCTTGGCCCGGGACGAGTATGGCTACACCTTC,CASSLARDEYGYTF
.,TRBV11-3,TRBJ2-4,.,TGTGCCAGCAGCTTCCCTTGGGGCCTTAAAAAGGTGTGTGGGTACTTC,CASSFPWGLKKVCGYF
.,TRBV27,TRBJ2-1,.,TGTGCCAGCGGTAAGGGAGCGGAAGGCTACAATGAGCAGTTCTTC,CASGKGAEGYNEQFF
.,TRBV5-1,TRBJ2-7,.,TGCGCCAGCAGCCCGGAGATAGGGGGTTGGGACGAGCAGTACTTC,CASSPEIGGWDEQYF
.,TRBV11-3,TRBJ2-3,.,TGTGCCAGCAGCCACCTTTCAGGGACCACAGATACGCAGTATTTT,CASSHLSGTTDTQYF
.,TRBV7-9,TRBJ2-1,.,TGTGCCAGCGGGAGTTACTCCTACAATGAGCAGTTCTTC,CASGSYSYNEQFF
TRBD2,TRBV29-1,TRBJ2-7,.,TGCAGCGTTGAGGGGAGGGGCGAGCAGTACTTC,CSVEGRGEQYF
TRBD2,TRBV13,TRBJ2-7,.,TGTGCCAGCAGCCCTCGGGAGGCCTACGAGCAGTACTTC,CASSPREAYEQYF
.,TRBV2,TRBJ2-5,once,TGTGCCAGCAGTGAATTAACAGGGCAAGAGACCCAGTACTTC,CASSELTGQETQYF
TRBD1,TRBV28,TRBJ1-1,.,TGTGCCAGCAGTTTCCGGGACAGGGGTGATGAAGCTTTCTTT,CASSFRDRGDEAFF
.,TRBV19,TRBJ1-5,.,TGTGCCAGTAGTATCGGACACAATCAGCCCCAGCATTTT,CASSIGHNQPQHF
TRBD1,TRBV6-5,TRBJ2-7,once,TGTGCCAGCAGTTATGAGGGGGCGCCCAACGAGCAGTACTTC,CASSYEGAPNEQYF
.,TRBV19,TRBJ1-1,.,TGTGCCAGTAGTATCGGGGCTAATTTGAACACTGAAGCTTTCTTT,CASSIGANLNTEAFF
.,TRBV5-8,TRBJ2-3,.,TGTGCCAGCAGCTTGGCCTGGGCAGGGACAGATACGCAGTATTTT,CASSLAWAGTDTQYF
.,TRBV7-6,TRBJ1-2,.,TGTGCCAGCAGCTTAGGCGGGGGCGCCTATGGCTACACCTTC,CASSLGGGAYGYTF
TRBD1,TRBV6-6,TRBJ2-7,.,TGTGCCAGCAGGGCCGGGACAGGGGTCTCCTACGAGCAGTACTTC,CASRAGTGVSYEQYF
.,TRBV28,TRBJ1-3,.,TGTGCCAGCAGCTACTCTGGAAACACCATATATTTT,CASSYSGNTIYF
.,TRBV7-2,TRBJ2-3,.,TGTGCCAGCAGCTTACCAGATACGCAGTATTTT,CASSLPDTQYF
.,TRBV2,TRBJ2-1,.,TGTGCCAGCAGCGAGGTATACAATGAGCAGTTCTTC,CASSEVYNEQFF
.,TRBV6-5,TRBJ1-2,.,TGTGCCAGCAGTGAAGTAGCAGATCTCTATGGCTACACCTTC,CASSEVADLYGYTF
TRBD2,TRBV10-3,TRBJ2-2,.,TGTGCCATCAGTGAGCCCCCGACTAGCGGGAGGGCCATCGGGGAGCTGTTTTTT,CAISEPPTSGRAIGELFF
TRBD1,TRBV25-1,TRBJ1-1,.,TGTGCCAGCAGTGAATCCGGGACAGGGGTTTTGGCTTTCTTT,CASSESGTGVLAFF
TRBD2,TRBV4-1,TRBJ2-7,.,TGCGCCAGCAGCCCGGAGACTAGCGGCTCCTACGAGCAGTACTTC,CASSPETSGSYEQYF
.,TRBV5-4,TRBJ2-4,.,TGTGCCAGCAGCTTAATAGGTGGTGGCAAAAACATTCAGTACTTC,CASSLIGGGKNIQYF
.,TRBV7-9,TRBJ2-3,.,TGTGCCAGCAGCTCAAGCCTCGCCGGGGCCGCCACAGATACGCAGTATTTT,CASSSSLAGAATDTQYF
.,TRBV11-2,TRBJ2-5,many,TGTGCCAGCAGCTTAGAATTCTCGGACCAAGAGACCCAGTACTTC,CASSLEFSDQETQYF
TRBD1,TRBV5-6,TRBJ1-5,once,TGTGCCAGCAGCTTGGGACAGGGGGCCTTGTTAAATAGCAATCAGCCCCAGCATTTT,CASSLGQGALLNSNQPQHF
.,TRBV11-2,TRBJ2-7,.,TGTGCCAGCAGCTTAAAAGCAGGGGGGCCCGAGCAGTACTTC,CASSLKAGGPEQYF
TRBD1,TRBV4-2,TRBJ1-1,medium-sized,TGTGCCAGCAGCCAAGAGAAGGGGGCGAGCACTGAAGCTTTCTTT,CASSQEKGASTEAFF
TRBD1,TRBV27,TRBJ1-6,.,TGTGCCAGCAGTAGGGGACAGGGGTCTAATTCACCCCTCCACTTT,CASSRGQGSNSPLHF
TRBD1,TRBV19,TRBJ2-1,once,TGTGCCAGTAGTACCAGACAGGGGGCCTCCTACAATGAGCAGTTCTTC,CASSTRQGASYNEQFF
.,TRBV7-6,TRBJ2-2,.,TGTGCCAGCAGCTCGGAACCGAACACCGGGGAGCTGTTTTTT,CASSSEPNTGELFF
.,TRBV15,TRBJ2-7,.,TGTGCCACCAGCAGCACAGGAGCTTACGAGCAGTACTTC,CATSSTGAYEQYF
.,TRBV2,TRBJ2-1,few,TGTGCCAGCAGTGAAGCCGCGGGCACTCGTACATACAATGAGCAGTTCTTC,CASSEAAGTRTYNEQFF
TRBD2,TRBV28,TRBJ2-3,few,TGTGCCAGCAGTTTATGGGGGGGGGATACGCAGTATTTT,CASSLWGGDTQYF